This T cell receptor beta chain was recovered during a study of blood T cell repertoires in COVID-19. There are 14 residues in the CDR3. Looked up from germline, CDR1 is LNHDA and CDR2 is SQIVND (reference sequence). Trimming shortened V by 3 bases and J by 10 bases, and 13 bases separated the two germline ends. Original data processing: Amplification from reference gene primers served as the basis for estimated nucleated cell counts. TCRdb keeps only in-frame clones here, not all; method: immunoSEQ multiplex PCR. Clone size and the V and J calls come from that table; the DNA yielded D and trimming. The sample includes roughly 70,000 clones, 70% to 90% seen only once; the top ten take 3.2%. This clone was seen a few times.

This TCR came from a man in his fifties or sixties with active COVID-19. The chain employs TRBV19 and TRBJ1-6; unclear D gene. Material for sequencing was peripheral blood. CDR3 in amino acids: CASSISGFTSPLHF. Written as DNA, the CDR3 is TGTGCCAGTAGTATTTCCGGGTTTACCTCACCCCTCCACTTT. The complete variable domain, with remaining parts taken from reference TRBV19 and TRBJ1-6, reads DGGITQSPKYLFRKEGQNVTLSCEQNLNHDAMYWYRQDPGQGLRLIYYSQIVNDFQKGDIAEGYSVSREKKESFPLTVTSAQKNPTAFYLCASSISGFTSPLHFGNGTRLTVT.